These T cell receptor beta chains were read from a single sample in a study of T cell responses to AZD1222 COVID-19 vaccine. Clones were sequenced by immunoSEQ multiplex PCR, and TCRdb holds only the in-frame ones, with some missing. The table lists some 190,000 clones, roughly 92% of them singletons. Sequencing used peripheral blood, obtained on day 0 of AZD1222 vaccination. Receptors were obtained from an adult in good health. The CDR3 runs from the conserved cysteine through the conserved F or W. A D gene is named only where the DNA matches it firmly. Clone size is given for some rows only: seen once, a few or many times, or a class if the clone is expanded.

j_call d_call clone_size v_call cdr3_aa cdr3_nt
TRBJ1-6 TRBD1 NA TRBV6-5 CASSLGQDPNSPLHF TGTGCCAGCAGTTTAGGACAGGACCCTAATTCACCCCTCCACTTT
TRBJ2-2 NA NA TRBV29-1 CSVPLGGVPGELFF TGCAGCGTTCCGTTAGGGGGGGTCCCCGGGGAGCTGTTTTTT
TRBJ1-2 TRBD1 NA TRBV6-2/TRBV6-3 CASSYGGQGLMDGYTF TGTGCCAGCAGTTACGGGGGACAGGGGTTAATGGATGGCTACACCTTC
TRBJ1-4 NA NA TRBV12-3/TRBV12-4 CASSRQKNEKLFF TGTGCCAGCAGTCGTCAGAAGAATGAAAAACTGTTTTTT
TRBJ1-1 NA NA TRBV6-6 CASSYSGGQNTEAFF TGTGCCAGCAGTTACTCGGGGGGGCAGAACACTGAAGCTTTCTTT
TRBJ1-5 NA NA TRBV10-3 CAIRAGDNQPQHF TGTGCCATCAGGGCCGGGGATAATCAGCCCCAGCATTTT
TRBJ2-1 NA NA TRBV7-9 CASSRLRVNEQFF TGTGCCAGCAGCCGCCTAAGGGTCAATGAGCAGTTCTTC
TRBJ1-6 NA NA TRBV21-1 CASRGTGPLHF TGTGCCAGCAGGGGCACTGGACCCCTCCACTTT
TRBJ1-2 NA NA TRBV27 CASSLGPSEGYTF TGTGCCAGCAGTTTAGGGCCATCTGAGGGCTACACCTTC
TRBJ1-4 NA NA TRBV6-5 CASSTTPGRKLFF TGTGCCAGCAGTACAACTCCAGGGAGGAAACTGTTTTTT
TRBJ2-4 NA once TRBV6-2/TRBV6-3 CASSYGPRNIQYF TGTGCCAGCAGTTATGGCCCCCGAAACATTCAGTACTTC
TRBJ2-5 TRBD2 NA TRBV10-3 CAISESRGARVETQYF TGTGCCATCAGTGAGTCGCGGGGGGCGCGTGTAGAGACCCAGTACTTC
TRBJ1-1 NA NA TRBV28 CASSPHRATNTEAFF TGTGCCAGCAGCCCCCACAGAGCCACCAACACTGAAGCTTTCTTT
TRBJ2-7 NA NA TRBV9 CASSARTGTYEQYF TGTGCCAGCAGCGCGAGGACGGGGACCTACGAGCAGTACTTC
TRBJ2-3 NA NA TRBV24-1 CATSERGSRDAQYF TGTGCCACCAGTGAAAGAGGCTCCCGGGACGCGCAGTATTTT
TRBJ2-3 NA NA TRBV18 CASSPPWGGRTDTQYF TGTGCCAGCTCACCACCATGGGGGGGGCGCACAGATACGCAGTATTTT
TRBJ1-2 NA NA TRBV6-1 CASSDPGAGWGYTF TGTGCCAGCAGTGATCCAGGGGCAGGATGGGGCTACACCTTC
TRBJ1-6 NA NA TRBV5-5 CASSRIPDYNSPLHF TGTGCCAGCAGCAGGATCCCCGATTATAATTCACCCCTCCACTTT
TRBJ2-7 NA NA TRBV5-1 CASSLQGPYEQYF TGCGCCAGCAGCTTGCAGGGTCCCTACGAGCAGTACTTC
TRBJ1-1 NA NA TRBV5-1 CASTRTFRMNTEAFF TGCGCCAGCACCCGGACTTTTCGGATGAACACTGAAGCTTTCTTT
TRBJ1-2 NA NA TRBV7-2 CASSPTAGQLVSYGYTF TGTGCCAGCAGCCCAACGGCGGGTCAGCTGGTTAGCTATGGCTACACCTTC
TRBJ1-2 NA NA TRBV6-6 CASSQYRLNMGYTF TGTGCCAGCAGTCAATACAGGCTTAATATGGGCTACACCTTC
TRBJ1-1 NA few TRBV4-1 CASSAQNLNTEAFF TGCGCCAGCAGCGCCCAGAATTTGAACACTGAAGCTTTCTTT
TRBJ1-2 NA NA TRBV21-1 CASSKALDREDGYTF TGTGCCAGCAGCAAAGCGCTTGACAGGGAGGATGGCTACACCTTC
TRBJ2-7 NA NA TRBV5-1 CASRVGAAYEQYF TGCGCCAGCCGAGTGGGGGCAGCCTACGAGCAGTACTTC
TRBJ2-3 TRBD2 NA TRBV2 CASSGLAGATDTQYF TGTGCCAGCAGTGGACTAGCGGGGGCCACAGATACGCAGTATTTT
TRBJ2-5 TRBD2 NA TRBV9 CASSVERGHQETQYF TGTGCCAGCAGCGTCGAGCGGGGCCACCAAGAGACCCAGTACTTC
TRBJ1-2 NA NA TRBV25-1 CASSPAGDNNYGYTF TGTGCCAGCAGTCCGGCCGGGGACAACAACTATGGCTACACCTTC
TRBJ2-7 NA NA TRBV12-3/TRBV12-4 CASSPNFYEQYF TGTGCCAGCAGTCCAAACTTCTACGAGCAGTACTTC
TRBJ2-6 NA NA TRBV4-3 CASSQFPGTAYSGANVLTF TGCGCCAGCAGCCAATTCCCCGGGACGGCTTACTCTGGGGCCAACGTCCTGACTTTC
TRBJ2-7 TRBD1 NA TRBV7-9 CASSPRQGAYEQYF TGTGCCAGCAGCCCAAGACAGGGGGCCTACGAGCAGTACTTC
TRBJ1-1 NA NA TRBV5-1 CASSSGSMNTEAFF TGCGCCAGCAGCTCAGGGAGCATGAACACTGAAGCTTTCTTT
TRBJ1-4 NA NA TRBV29-1 CSVQLQGIREKLFF TGCAGCGTTCAATTACAGGGTATCAGGGAAAAACTGTTTTTT
TRBJ1-2 NA NA TRBV27 CASLDINYGYTF TGTGCCAGCCTAGACATTAACTATGGCTACACCTTC
TRBJ1-1 NA NA TRBV11-2 CASSLDLGGTYTEAFF TGTGCCAGCAGCTTAGATCTTGGGGGGACGTACACTGAAGCTTTCTTT
TRBJ1-5 NA once TRBV18 CASSSSETMGNQPQHF TGTGCCAGCTCAAGCTCCGAGACCATGGGCAATCAGCCCCAGCATTTT
TRBJ1-1 NA NA TRBV6-1 CASSEGGDFRTEAFF TGTGCCAGCAGTGAAGGAGGGGACTTTCGCACTGAAGCTTTCTTT
TRBJ1-2 NA once TRBV14 CASSYGDYGYTF TGTGCCAGCAGCTACGGGGACTATGGCTACACCTTC
TRBJ1-1 NA NA TRBV11-1 CASSLGVSTEAFF TGTGCCAGCAGCTTAGGGGTGAGCACTGAAGCTTTCTTT